This T cell receptor (beta chain) was retrieved from a study of neoadjuvant anti-PD-1 for oral cavity cancer. Study-wide context: Patients mostly received three to four biweekly nivolumab doses at 3 mg/kg before surgery.

Study observations and caveats: Non-responders to neoadjuvant nivolumab had significantly more clonal PBMC T cells than responders. Pretreatment Treg/Th17 ratio correlated inversely with post-treatment tumor clonality.

There are 14 residues in the CDR3. Trimming pared 3 bases from V and 8 bases from J, leaving 11 bases between. In germline, CDR1 is LNHDA, CDR2 SQIVND (reference sequence). Documented time point: after neoadjuvant nivolumab, at surgical resection. These oral cavity squamous cell carcinomas were HPV-negative and locally advanced. This clone was detected only once. What it binds is not known. Data came from immunoSEQ multiplex PCR; TCRdb stores just in-frame clones and leaves some out. This sample has roughly 68,000 clones, with 85% to 90% found just once. The rearrangement links TRBV19 to TRBJ1-6; D is uncertain. Sequenced here: PBMCs, sampled after nivolumab (anti-PD-1) treatment. This receptor was taken from a person aged 35-80 years with oral cavity squamous cell carcinoma. Here the CDR3 reads CASSISANDSPLHF. The CDR3 DNA reads TGTGCCAGTAGTATTTCTGCAAACGATTCACCCCTCCACTTT.